The 7 T cell receptor beta chains presented below share a single source sample, sequenced in a study of blood T cell repertoires in COVID-19. This table comes from immunoSEQ multiplex PCR, and its TCRdb copy is limited to in-frame clones, with some not included. The sample gives about 170,000 clones, 92% of which show up once; about 4.6% is in the top ten. Sequencing input: peripheral blood. All receptors derive from a man between 25 and 39 years old with COVID-19, enrolled during active disease.

The chain combines TRBV9 with TRBJ1-3, with D unclear. CDR3 length equals 13 residues. Deletions cut 4 bases from V and 0 bases from J, with 5 bases between. Germline CDR1 and CDR2: SGDLS and YYNGEE. Written as DNA, the CDR3 is TGTGCCAGCAGCCCCCGCTCTGGAAACACCATATATTTT. It is translated as CASSPRSGNTIYF.

V is TRBV12-5 and J is TRBJ1-6; 7 bases match TRBD1. From germline, CDR1 is LGHNT and CDR2 FRNRAP. V was clipped by 1 base and J by 7 bases; unmatched bases: 7. The CDR3 has 16 amino acids. CDR3 sequence reads: CASGLGRTGQNSPLHF. In nucleotides, the CDR3 is TGTGCTAGTGGTTTGGGTCGGACGGGACAGAATTCACCCCTCCACTTT.

This rearrangement joins TRBV4-2 to TRBJ2-3; 7 positions agree with TRBD1. The CDR3 totals 16 residues. Germline V gives CDR1 LGHNA, CDR2 YNFKEQ. V gave up 2 bases and J gave up 3 bases; unmatched junction bases: 8. CDR3 sequence reads: CASSQPQTGWTDTQYF. The DNA for the CDR3 is TGTGCCAGCAGCCAACCCCAGACAGGGTGGACAGATACGCAGTATTTT.

The chain carries TRBV11-2 and TRBJ2-2, with 7 nucleotides matching TRBD2. Trimming at V came to 6 bases and at J to 5 bases, leaving 12 bases not matched to a gene. The CDR3 totals 16 residues. Germline CDR1 and CDR2: SGHAT and FQNNGV. CDR3 nucleotides: TGTGCCAGCAGTCCAATAGCGGGCGCGAGAACCGGGGAGCTGTTTTTT. It specifies CASSPIAGARTGELFF.

The gene calls are TRBV6-2 or TRBV6-3 and TRBJ1-5; no definite D call. The V and J ends lost 2 bases and 7 bases respectively, with 12 bases between them. CDR1 is MNHEY and CDR2 is SVGEGT in the germline V gene. This CDR3 region has 14 residues. The CDR3 reads CASSYGGGRQPQHF. The CDR3, as DNA: TGTGCCAGCAGTTACGGTGGCGGTCGCCAGCCCCAGCATTTT.

V gene TRBV19 combines with J gene TRBJ1-2; TRBD1 is a possible D gene (5 bases). Looked up from germline, CDR1 is LNHDA and CDR2 is SQIVND (reference sequence). The CDR3 runs 15 residues. V shed 7 bases and J shed 3 bases, with 18 bases lying between them. The CDR3 nucleotides read TGTGCCAGTATTCAACCGGGCGGCAGGGACTATGGCTACACCTTC. This translates into CASIQPGGRDYGYTF. Combining the CDR3 with reference TRBV19 and TRBJ1-2 gives the whole variable domain DGGITQSPKYLFRKEGQNVTLSCEQNLNHDAMYWYRQDPGQGLRLIYYSQIVNDFQKGDIAEGYSVSREKKESFPLTVTSAQKNPTAFYLCASIQPGGRDYGYTFGSGTRLTVV.

This clone was seen a handful of times. The gene calls are TRBV5-6 and TRBJ1-6; D not certain. The CDR3 covers 15 residues. Germline V gene lookup returns CDR1 SGHDT and CDR2 YYEEEE. The V end was cut by 0 bases, the J end by 9 bases, with 13 bases between. In nucleotides, the CDR3 is TGTGCCAGCAGCTTGGTTTCGAGGTCTGCTTCACCCCTCCACTTT. Amino acid sequence: CASSLVSRSASPLHF.